One sample yielded the 8 T cell receptor beta chains listed below, sequenced in a study of early T cells in non-severe SARS-CoV-2 infection. TCRdb fed the 5' RACE reads into MiXCR, producing one record per CDR3 protein. The top ten hold 5.6% of the sample, which has tens of thousands of distinct CDR3 sequences, less than 4.5% seen once. The sequencing sample was made of whole blood. Receptors originate from an adult who was a healthcare worker with PCR-confirmed SARS-CoV-2 infection or an uninfected control (not recorded which).

In this sample, this clonotype turned up many times. CDR3 sequence (DNA): TGTGCCAGCAGTTTACTTGGGGGCTGGAACACTGAAGCTTTCTTT. Residues: CASSLLGGWNTEAFF. This sequence joins TRBV12-3 or TRBV12-4 and TRBJ1-1; possible D gene TRBD1, 6 bases. CDR3 length: 15 residues. V lost 2 bases and J 1 base, leaving 11 bases between the germline ends.

The rearrangement links TRBV5-1 to TRBJ2-1; 9 positions match TRBD2. The CDR3 length is 15 residues. Germline loops: CDR1 SGHRS, CDR2 YFSETQ. The trim removed 4 bases at V and 6 bases at J, leaving 8 bases unmatched. CDR3 loop: CASSLGRGGANEQFF. CDR3 sequence (DNA): TGCGCCAGCAGCCTCGGGCGCGGGGGGGCCAATGAGCAGTTCTTC.

This clonotype was picked up many times. The V gene is TRBV6-1, the J gene TRBJ1-5; D unresolved. Trimming took 1 base from V and 0 from J, leaving 4 bases between them. Germline-derived CDR1 and CDR2 are MNHNS and SASEGT. The CDR3 is made up of 14 amino acids. Here the CDR3 reads CASSEVSSNQPQHF. The CDR3 region has the DNA TGTGCCAGCAGTGAAGTGTCTAGCAATCAGCCCCAGCATTTT.

This clonotype was seen many times. This chain links TRBV5-1 with TRBJ2-5; TRBD1 aligns across 7 bases. With 3 bases clipped from V and 1 base from J, the junction kept 3 bases outside the gene matches. The germline V gene encodes CDR1 SGHRS and CDR2 YFSETQ. This CDR3 has 14 residues. This CDR3 reads CASSSGQTQETQYF. CDR3 in DNA: TGCGCCAGCAGCTCGGGACAGACCCAAGAGACCCAGTACTTC.

The table lists this clonotype with many counts. V and J are TRBV28 and TRBJ2-3, with 10 nucleotides matching TRBD2. With 6 bases clipped from V and 4 bases from J, the junction kept 7 bases outside the gene matches. The CDR3 is made up of 15 amino acids. Per the germline V gene, CDR1 is MDHEN and CDR2 is SYDVKM. CDR3 region: CASRPSGGNSDTQYF. The CDR3 DNA sequence: TGTGCCAGCAGACCTAGCGGGGGAAATTCAGATACGCAGTATTTT.

Ten or more counts support this clonotype. The chain links TRBV28 to TRBJ2-7, with D maybe TRBD2 (6 bases). Germline CDR1 MDHEN, CDR2 SYDVKM. V lost 10 bases and J 3 bases, leaving 16 bases between the germline ends. The CDR3 sequence is 13 residues long. DNA for the CDR3: TGTGCCACGCTGCGGGGCAGGGTCTACGAGCAGTACTTC. Residues: CATLRGRVYEQYF.

This clonotype has at least ten counts. This chain links TRBV5-1 with TRBJ2-5; D not resolved. V was shortened by 3 bases and J by 2 bases, with 8 bases between the two germline ends. Germline loops: CDR1 SGHRS, CDR2 YFSETQ. This CDR3 comprises 13 residues. CDR3 sequence reads: CASSYGPQETQYF. In DNA, the CDR3 is TGCGCCAGCAGCTACGGACCACAAGAGACCCAGTACTTC.

This clonotype was seen repeatedly, ten times or more. The rearrangement uses TRBV3-1 and TRBJ2-3; D not resolved. The germline CDR1 and CDR2 sequences are LGHDT and YNNKEL (reference sequence). The length of the CDR3 is 16 residues. V gave up 1 base and J gave up 2 bases, with 13 bases separating them. The CDR3 DNA follows: TGTGCCAGCAGCCAAGGGCTTTTCGCCCCCACAGATACGCAGTATTTT. It is translated as CASSQGLFAPTDTQYF.